Listed below are T cell receptor beta chains from one sample, sequenced in a study of T cell repertoires in cytomegalovirus infection. Via MiXCR, TCRdb re-called the reads, giving one row per CDR3 protein. Of approximately 110,000 distinct CDR3 sequences in the sample, about 30% are singletons; the top ten hold less than 45%. These receptors lack a known antigen. Sequenced material: CD8+ T cells from cultured PBMCs, taken from culture after CMV antigen stimulation. The receptor source for this set is a human donor in good health (CMV status not recorded). Some clones in this sample may be carry-over from other donors' samples. Each CDR3 is given with its conserved first and last residue. A D gene is named only where the DNA matches it firmly. Not every row has a clone size; where given, it reads once, few, many or a size class.

>.|TRBJ1-2|TRBV20-1|.
TGCAGTGCTAGGCCGGGCTCCGAGGGTTGGTACACCTTC
CSARPGSEGWYTF
>TRBD1|TRBJ1-1|TRBV28|.
TGTGCCAGCAGGAACAGGGGGCCCTTGAGCACTGAAGCTTTCTTT
CASRNRGPLSTEAFF
>TRBD2|TRBJ2-3|TRBV7-9|.
TGTGCCAGCAGCCCGTCGGGGGGGGCAGCAGACCCAGATACGCAGTATTTT
CASSPSGGAADPDTQYF
>TRBD1|TRBJ1-5|TRBV6-2/TRBV6-3|few
TGTGCCAGCAGTCGGGACAGGGTGGAAAGCAATCAGCCCCAGCATTTT
CASSRDRVESNQPQHF
>.|TRBJ1-5|TRBV9|.
TGTGCCAGCAGCGGCCGCCGAGTCGTAAGGGAATTCGCCCTCAATCAGCCCCAGCATTTT
CASSGRRVVREFALNQPQHF
>.|TRBJ2-7|TRBV3-1|.
TGTGCCAGCAGCCCGGCAGGGCTATCCTACGAGCAGTACTTC
CASSPAGLSYEQYF
>.|TRBJ2-1|TRBV6-1|few
TGTGCCAGCAGTGAGCGAGGGGTGGGTCATGAGCAGTTCTTC
CASSERGVGHEQFF
>TRBD1|TRBJ2-7|TRBV28|.
TGTGCCAGCAGTCCAGTAACGCCCGGACAGGATGAATCCTACGAGCAGTACTTC
CASSPVTPGQDESYEQYF
>TRBD1|TRBJ2-7|TRBV28|.
TGTGCCAGCAGTACGCGAGGACAGGGGGCAAACTCCTACGAGCAGTACTTC
CASSTRGQGANSYEQYF
>TRBD2|TRBJ2-7|TRBV19|.
TGTGCCACCGCTCGGGAGGGGGGCTACGAGCAGTACTTC
CATAREGGYEQYF
>.|TRBJ1-2|TRBV7-9|.
TGTGCCAGCAGCTTTCTCGGTGTTTATGGCTACACCTTC
CASSFLGVYGYTF
>.|TRBJ2-1|TRBV12-3/TRBV12-4|.
TGTGCCAGCAGTTTAGGTACAATGGGGGCACACAATGAGCAGTTCTTC
CASSLGTMGAHNEQFF
>.|TRBJ1-5|TRBV7-8|few
TGTGCCAGCAGCTTAGTGGAGGGCAGGAATCAGCCCCAGCATTTT
CASSLVEGRNQPQHF
>.|TRBJ1-2|TRBV7-6|few
TGTGCCAGCAGCCAAACCTCCCCAGGGTCTTTCCACGATGGCTACACCTTC
CASSQTSPGSFHDGYTF
>TRBD1|TRBJ2-7|TRBV19|few
TGTGCCAGTAGTATCCAGGGGGTTGGGGAATCGCACTACGAGCAGTACTTC
CASSIQGVGESHYEQYF
>.|TRBJ2-7|TRBV7-6|.
TGTGCCAGCAGCGCGGACGGCTCCTACGAGCAGTACTTC
CASSADGSYEQYF
>.|TRBJ1-4|TRBV27|once
TGTGCCAGCAGTTTCTTAGGCGAAAAACTGTTTTTT
CASSFLGEKLFF
>.|TRBJ1-1|TRBV6-8|.
TGTGCCAGCAGTAACGGGGCCCGCGGCACTGAAGCTTTCTTT
CASSNGARGTEAFF
>TRBD2|TRBJ2-3|TRBV12-3/TRBV12-4|few
TGTGCCAGCAGTCCTATACTAGCGGGCACAGATACGCAGTATTTT
CASSPILAGTDTQYF
>.|TRBJ2-7|TRBV20-1|.
TGCAGTGCTAGAGGCCATACCTACGAGCAGTACTTC
CSARGHTYEQYF
>.|TRBJ2-7|TRBV7-9|few
TGTGCCAGCAGCGCCGGACAGTACGAGCAGTACTTC
CASSAGQYEQYF
>.|TRBJ1-1|TRBV2|.
TGTGCCGGGGGGGGGATCCCCACTGAAGCTTTCTTT
CAGGGIPTEAFF
>.|TRBJ1-4|TRBV15|few
TGTGCCACCAGCAGAGGGGGGGGCCCTAATGAAAAACTGTTTTTT
CATSRGGGPNEKLFF
>TRBD1|TRBJ2-1|TRBV27|few
TGTGCCAGCAGTACACCCCAGGGGGTGTGGGATGAGCAGTTCTTC
CASSTPQGVWDEQFF
>TRBD2|TRBJ2-3|TRBV9|.
TGTGCCAGCAGCGTAGGGCTAGCGGGGGCCACAGATACGCAGTATTTT
CASSVGLAGATDTQYF
>.|TRBJ2-3|TRBV6-5|.
TGTGCCAGCAGTTACAGGGGGGATCCGGGGGGAGGCGATACGCAGTATTTT
CASSYRGDPGGGDTQYF
>.|TRBJ1-1|TRBV5-6|many
TGTGCCAGCAGCTTCGGACGGTTGAACACTGAAGCTTTCTTT
CASSFGRLNTEAFF
>.|TRBJ1-1|TRBV11-2|few
TGTGCCAGCAGCTCGCGACGAGGTAGGGACACTGAAGCTTTCTTT
CASSSRRGRDTEAFF
>.|TRBJ2-1|TRBV27|many
TGTGCCAGCAGTTTAAACCCGGACAATGAGCAGTTCTTC
CASSLNPDNEQFF
>.|TRBJ1-3|TRBV10-3|.
TGTGCCATCCTTAGCGCTTTCTCTGGACACACCATATATTTT
CAILSAFSGHTIYF
>.|TRBJ2-7|TRBV28|few
TGTGCCAGCATCTCCCCCGCACGTCGGGGTACCTACGAGCAGTACTTC
CASISPARRGTYEQYF
>TRBD1|TRBJ2-2|TRBV7-2|many
TGTGCCAGCAGCTTTAGACAGGGAAACACCGGGGAGCTGTTTTTT
CASSFRQGNTGELFF
>.|TRBJ2-5|TRBV7-9|once
TGTGCCAGCAGCTTAGCACAGGGTCGTGCGTGGGGCAATGCCCAATACTTC
CASSLAQGRAWGNAQYF
>TRBD2|TRBJ2-1|TRBV11-2|few
TGTGCCAGCAGCCCACTACTAGCGATCCCCTCCTACAATGAGCAGTTCTTC
CASSPLLAIPSYNEQFF
>.|TRBJ1-4|TRBV7-8|few
TGTGCCAGCAGCTTAAATTCGCGGATAGGGGAAAAACTGTTTTTT
CASSLNSRIGEKLFF
>TRBD2|TRBJ2-5|TRBV20-1|.
TGCAGTGTTACAGCGGGGGGGCAAGAGACCCAGTACTTC
CSVTAGGQETQYF
>TRBD2|TRBJ2-2|TRBV12-3/TRBV12-4|many
TGTGCCAGCAGTTCGGACGACGAACGACTAGCGGGGGTCACCGGGGAGCTGTTTTTT
CASSSDDERLAGVTGELFF
>TRBD1|TRBJ1-1|TRBV20-1|many
TGCAGTGCCCGGACAGGGAGGAACACTGAAGCTTTCTTT
CSARTGRNTEAFF
>TRBD2|TRBJ2-7|TRBV4-1|.
TGCGCCAGCAGCAACTCCGGGACTAGCGGGGCACCGGAGCAGTACTTC
CASSNSGTSGAPEQYF
>.|TRBJ2-6|TRBV6-2/TRBV6-3|.
TGTGCCAGCAGTTTCGGACAGAACTCTGGGGCCAACGTCCTGACTTTC
CASSFGQNSGANVLTF
>.|TRBJ2-5|TRBV10-3|.
TGTGCCATCAGTGAGTCGTCAGGGGTAAAGACCCAGTACTTC
CAISESSGVKTQYF
>TRBD2|TRBJ2-2|TRBV27|.
TGTGCCAGCAGCACTAGCGGGGTTCGGACCGGGGAGCTGTTTTTT
CASSTSGVRTGELFF
>TRBD1|TRBJ1-1|TRBV7-9|many
TGTGCCAGCAGCAGACCGGACAGGGAGGGTGAAGCTTTCTTT
CASSRPDREGEAFF
>.|TRBJ1-4|TRBV4-3|.
TGCGCCAGCAGCCAAGGGACAGCAAATAATGAAAAACTGTTTTTT
CASSQGTANNEKLFF
>.|TRBJ1-5|TRBV20-1|.
TGCAGTGCTCCCCCGACAGGCGGGGAGGGCAATCAGCCCCAGCATTTT
CSAPPTGGEGNQPQHF
>.|TRBJ1-3|TRBV4-3|.
TGCGCCAGCAGCCAAACAAAAAAGGTCTCTGGAAACACCATATATTTT
CASSQTKKVSGNTIYF
>.|TRBJ1-2|TRBV18|.
TGTGCCAGCTCCGCAGAGTACTCTAACTATGGCTACACCTTC
CASSAEYSNYGYTF
>.|TRBJ2-7|TRBV7-6|few
TGTGCCAGCAGCTACGGGGCTTACTACGAGCAGTACTTC
CASSYGAYYEQYF
>.|TRBJ2-5|TRBV7-3|few
TGTGCCAGCAGCTTGGGGAGGCTGGACCAAGAGACCCAGTACTTC
CASSLGRLDQETQYF
>TRBD1|TRBJ2-1|TRBV11-2|.
TGTGCCAGCAGTCCTTGGACAGGGGGCTCCCCCGTCAATGAGCAGTTCTTC
CASSPWTGGSPVNEQFF
>.|TRBJ2-1|TRBV2|.
TGTGCCAGCACCTCATCGAAAATATACAATGAGCAGTTCTTC
CASTSSKIYNEQFF
>.|TRBJ1-1|TRBV4-1|.
TGCGCCAGCAGCCAAGGACTGATTTGGACTGAAGCTTTCTTT
CASSQGLIWTEAFF